This TCR beta chain is from a study of T cell changes during pregnancy in multiple sclerosis. Measured with immunoSEQ multiplex PCR; TCRdb has only the in-frame clones, and not every one. Of about 83,000 clones listed, 90% to 95% were seen once; the top ten hold over 0.95%. Trimming took off 0 bases at V and 8 bases at J, with 12 bases between the two ends. Germline CDR1 SGHNT, CDR2 YYREEE (reference sequence). CDR3 length: 14 residues. The receptor's source is a female donor with multiple sclerosis, enrolled in a pregnancy study. This specimen consisted of peripheral blood, obtained in the second trimester of pregnancy. V and J are TRBV5-4 and TRBJ2-1; a possible D gene is TRBD1 (5 bases). The CDR3 sequence: CASSLGQGRDEQFF. CDR3 sequence (DNA): TGTGCCAGCAGCTTGGGTCAGGGTCGGGATGAGCAGTTCTTC.